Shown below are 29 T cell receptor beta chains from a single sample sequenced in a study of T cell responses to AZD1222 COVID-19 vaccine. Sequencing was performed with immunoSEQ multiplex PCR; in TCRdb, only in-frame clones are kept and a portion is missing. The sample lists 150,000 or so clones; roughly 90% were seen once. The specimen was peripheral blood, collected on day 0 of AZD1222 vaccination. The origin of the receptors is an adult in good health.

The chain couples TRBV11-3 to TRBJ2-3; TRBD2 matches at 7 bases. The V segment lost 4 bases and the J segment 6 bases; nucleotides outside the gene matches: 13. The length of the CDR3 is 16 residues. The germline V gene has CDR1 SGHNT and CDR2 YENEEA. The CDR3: CASSSTLERGGDTQYF. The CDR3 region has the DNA TGTGCCAGCAGCTCGACCCTGGAGCGGGGCGGGGATACGCAGTATTTT.

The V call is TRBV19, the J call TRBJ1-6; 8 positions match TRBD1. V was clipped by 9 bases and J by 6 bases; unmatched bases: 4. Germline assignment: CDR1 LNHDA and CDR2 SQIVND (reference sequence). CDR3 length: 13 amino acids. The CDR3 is CASGQGFNSPLHF. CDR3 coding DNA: TGTGCCAGCGGACAGGGTTTTAATTCACCCCTCCACTTT.

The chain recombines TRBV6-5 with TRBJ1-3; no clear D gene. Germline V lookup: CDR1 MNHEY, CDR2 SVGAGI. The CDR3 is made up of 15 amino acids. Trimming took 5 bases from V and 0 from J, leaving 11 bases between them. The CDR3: CASSLTDHSGNTIYF. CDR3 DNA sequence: TGTGCCAGCAGTCTTACAGATCACTCTGGAAACACCATATATTTT.

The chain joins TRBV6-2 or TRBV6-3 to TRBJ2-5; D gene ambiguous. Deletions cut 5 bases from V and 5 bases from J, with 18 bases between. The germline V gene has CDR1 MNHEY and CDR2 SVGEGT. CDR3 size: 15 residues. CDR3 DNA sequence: TGTGCCAGCAGTCGTGAAATGTCGGTGGTGGAGACCCAGTACTTC. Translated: CASSREMSVVETQYF.

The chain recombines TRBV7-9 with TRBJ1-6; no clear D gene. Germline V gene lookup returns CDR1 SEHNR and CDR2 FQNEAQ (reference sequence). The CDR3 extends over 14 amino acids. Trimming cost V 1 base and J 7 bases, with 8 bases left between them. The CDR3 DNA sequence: TGTGCCAGCAGCTTAGATGCCTCAAATTCACCCCTCCACTTT. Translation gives CASSLDASNSPLHF.

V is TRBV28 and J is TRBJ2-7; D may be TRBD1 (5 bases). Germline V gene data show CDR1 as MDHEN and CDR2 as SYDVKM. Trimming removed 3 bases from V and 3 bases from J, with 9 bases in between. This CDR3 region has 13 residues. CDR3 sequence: CASSLQGYYEQYF. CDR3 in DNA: TGTGCCAGCAGTTTGCAGGGATACTACGAGCAGTACTTC.

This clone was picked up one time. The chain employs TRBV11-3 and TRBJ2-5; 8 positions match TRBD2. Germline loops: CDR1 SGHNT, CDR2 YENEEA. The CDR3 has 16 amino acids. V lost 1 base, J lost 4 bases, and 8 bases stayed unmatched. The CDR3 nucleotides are TGTGCCAGCAGCTTAGGTAGCGGGGCGAGTCGAGAGACCCAGTACTTC. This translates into CASSLGSGASRETQYF.

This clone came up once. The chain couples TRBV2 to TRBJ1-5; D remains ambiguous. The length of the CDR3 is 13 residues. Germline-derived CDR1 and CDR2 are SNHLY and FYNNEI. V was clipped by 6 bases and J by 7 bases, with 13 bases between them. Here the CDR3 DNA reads TGTGCCAGCAGCCCCCGGGTGGCCCAGCCCCAGCATTTT. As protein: CASSPRVAQPQHF.

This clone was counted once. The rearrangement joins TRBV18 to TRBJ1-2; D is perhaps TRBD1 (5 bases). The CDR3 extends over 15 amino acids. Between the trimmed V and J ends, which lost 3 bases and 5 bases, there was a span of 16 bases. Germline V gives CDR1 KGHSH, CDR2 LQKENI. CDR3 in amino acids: CASSPLGHVEYGYTF. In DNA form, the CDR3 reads TGTGCCAGCTCACCGCTTGGACACGTAGAATATGGCTACACCTTC. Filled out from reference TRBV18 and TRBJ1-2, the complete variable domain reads NAGVMQNPRHLVRRRGQEARLRCSPMKGHSHVYWYRQLPEEGLKFMVYLQKENIIDESGMPKERFSAEFPKEGPSILRIQQVVRGDSAAYFCASSPLGHVEYGYTFGSGTRLTVV.

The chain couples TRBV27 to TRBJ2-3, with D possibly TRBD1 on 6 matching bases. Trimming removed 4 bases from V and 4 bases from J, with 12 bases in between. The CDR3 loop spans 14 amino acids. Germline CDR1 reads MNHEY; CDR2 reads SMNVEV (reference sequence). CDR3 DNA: TGTGCCAGCAGTTGGAACAGGGCTGCAGATACGCAGTATTTT. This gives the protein CASSWNRAADTQYF.

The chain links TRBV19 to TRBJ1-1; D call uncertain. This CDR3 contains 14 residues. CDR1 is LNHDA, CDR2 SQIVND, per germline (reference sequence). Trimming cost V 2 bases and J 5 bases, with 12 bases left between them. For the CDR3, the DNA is TGTGCCAGTAGTATACCCCCACTGGGGACTGAAGCTTTCTTT. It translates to CASSIPPLGTEAFF.

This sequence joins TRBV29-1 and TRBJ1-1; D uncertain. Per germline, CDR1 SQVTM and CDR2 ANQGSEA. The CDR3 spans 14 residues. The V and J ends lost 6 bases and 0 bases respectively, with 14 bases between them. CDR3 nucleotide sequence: TGCAGCGTCTACGACCGAACACTGAACACTGAAGCTTTCTTT. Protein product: CSVYDRTLNTEAFF.

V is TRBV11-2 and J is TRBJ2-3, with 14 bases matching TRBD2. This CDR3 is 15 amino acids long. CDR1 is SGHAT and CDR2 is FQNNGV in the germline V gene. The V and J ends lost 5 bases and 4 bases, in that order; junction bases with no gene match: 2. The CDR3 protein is CASSLGLAGADTQYF. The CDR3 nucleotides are TGTGCCAGCAGCCTGGGACTAGCGGGAGCAGATACGCAGTATTTT.

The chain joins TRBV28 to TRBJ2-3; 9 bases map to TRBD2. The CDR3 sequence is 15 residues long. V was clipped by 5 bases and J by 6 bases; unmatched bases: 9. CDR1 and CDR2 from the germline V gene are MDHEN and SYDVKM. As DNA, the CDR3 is TGTGCCAGCAGTGTGACTAGCGGTTGGGGGGATACGCAGTATTTT. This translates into CASSVTSGWGDTQYF.

The CDR3 spells CASSYGTGGNEKLFF. The CDR3 region has the DNA TGTGCCAGCAGTTACGGGACAGGGGGCAATGAAAAACTGTTTTTT. V is TRBV6-5 and J is TRBJ1-4; 12 nucleotides align to TRBD1. Germline assignment: CDR1 MNHEY and CDR2 SVGAGI. The CDR3 sequence is 15 residues long. Trimming removed 2 bases from V and 5 bases from J; junction bases left unmatched: 0.

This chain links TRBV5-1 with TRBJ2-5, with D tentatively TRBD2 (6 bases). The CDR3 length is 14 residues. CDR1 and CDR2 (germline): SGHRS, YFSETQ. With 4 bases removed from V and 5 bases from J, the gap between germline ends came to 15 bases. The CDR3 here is CASSGADYGETQYF. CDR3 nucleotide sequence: TGCGCCAGCAGCGGGGCGGACTATGGGGAGACCCAGTACTTC.

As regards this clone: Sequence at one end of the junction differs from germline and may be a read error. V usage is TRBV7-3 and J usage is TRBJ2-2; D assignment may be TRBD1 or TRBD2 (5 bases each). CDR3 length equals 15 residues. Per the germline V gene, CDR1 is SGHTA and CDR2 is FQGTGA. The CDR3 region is CASSLTGTGTLGLVF. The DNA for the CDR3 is TGTGCCAGCAGCTTAACGGGGACCGGGACCCTCGGTTTGGTTTTT.

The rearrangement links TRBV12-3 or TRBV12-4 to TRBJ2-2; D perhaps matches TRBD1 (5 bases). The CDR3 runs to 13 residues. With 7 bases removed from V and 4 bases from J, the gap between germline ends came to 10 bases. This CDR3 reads CASTGWTTGELFF. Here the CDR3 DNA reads TGTGCCAGCACAGGGTGGACCACCGGGGAGCTGTTTTTT.

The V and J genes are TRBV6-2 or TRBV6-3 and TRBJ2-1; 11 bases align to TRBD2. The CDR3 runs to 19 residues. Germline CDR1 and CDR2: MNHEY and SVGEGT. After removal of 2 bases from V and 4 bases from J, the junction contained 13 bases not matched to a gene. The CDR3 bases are TGTGCCAGCAGTTACCCAACTACTAGCGGGAGAGGTCTTTACAATGAGCAGTTCTTC. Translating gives CASSYPTTSGRGLYNEQFF.

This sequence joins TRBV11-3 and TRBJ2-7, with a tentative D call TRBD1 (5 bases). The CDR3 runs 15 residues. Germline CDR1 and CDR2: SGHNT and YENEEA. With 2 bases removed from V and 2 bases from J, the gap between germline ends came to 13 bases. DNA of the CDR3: TGTGCCAGCAGCTTAAGGACAAAGCTTACCTACGAGCAGTACTTC. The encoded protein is CASSLRTKLTYEQYF.

CDR3 in DNA: TGTGCCAGCAGCCGAAGCACGAACACCGGGGAGCTGTTTTTT. This gives the protein CASSRSTNTGELFF. The J gene is TRBJ2-2, the V gene TRBV14, with no clear D. This CDR3 is 14 amino acids long. CDR1 and CDR2 (germline): SGHDN, FVKESK. Trimming left V 4 bases short and J 0 bases short, with 6 bases between.

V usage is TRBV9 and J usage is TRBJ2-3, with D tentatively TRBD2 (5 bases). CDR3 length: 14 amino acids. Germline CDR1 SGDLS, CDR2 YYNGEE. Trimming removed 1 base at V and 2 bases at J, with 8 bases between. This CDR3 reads CASSVSGITDTQYF. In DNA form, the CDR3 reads TGTGCCAGCAGCGTATCCGGGATCACAGATACGCAGTATTTT. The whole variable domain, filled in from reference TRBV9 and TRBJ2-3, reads DSGVTQTPKHLITATGQRVTLRCSPRSGDLSVYWYQQSLDQGLQFLIQYYNGEERAKGNILERFSAQQFPDLHSELNLSSLELGDSALYFCASSVSGITDTQYFGPGTRLTVL.

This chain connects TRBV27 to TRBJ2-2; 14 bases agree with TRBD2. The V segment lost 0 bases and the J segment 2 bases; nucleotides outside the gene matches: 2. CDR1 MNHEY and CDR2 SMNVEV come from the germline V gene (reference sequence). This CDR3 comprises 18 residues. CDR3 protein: CASSLSGLAGGNTGELFF. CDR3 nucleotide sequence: TGTGCCAGCAGTTTATCTGGACTAGCGGGAGGAAACACCGGGGAGCTGTTTTTT.

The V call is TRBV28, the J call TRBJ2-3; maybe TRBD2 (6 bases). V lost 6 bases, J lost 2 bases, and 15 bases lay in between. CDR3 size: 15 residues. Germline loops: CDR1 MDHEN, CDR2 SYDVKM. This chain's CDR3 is CASRAGTAYTDTQYF. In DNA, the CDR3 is TGTGCCAGCAGGGCCGGGACTGCCTACACAGATACGCAGTATTTT.

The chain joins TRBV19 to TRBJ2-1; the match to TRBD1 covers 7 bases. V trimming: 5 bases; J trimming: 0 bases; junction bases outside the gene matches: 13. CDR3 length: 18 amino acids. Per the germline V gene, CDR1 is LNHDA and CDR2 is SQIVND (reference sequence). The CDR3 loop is CASSVPQQGKNSYNEQFF. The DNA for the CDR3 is TGTGCCAGTAGTGTACCACAACAGGGGAAAAACTCCTACAATGAGCAGTTCTTC.

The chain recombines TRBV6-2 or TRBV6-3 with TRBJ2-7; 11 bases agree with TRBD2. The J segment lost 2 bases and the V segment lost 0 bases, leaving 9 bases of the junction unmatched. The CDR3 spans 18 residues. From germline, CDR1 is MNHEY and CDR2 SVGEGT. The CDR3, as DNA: TGTGCCAGCAGTTACTCGCGACTAGCGGGGCCTTCCACCTACGAGCAGTACTTC. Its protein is CASSYSRLAGPSTYEQYF.

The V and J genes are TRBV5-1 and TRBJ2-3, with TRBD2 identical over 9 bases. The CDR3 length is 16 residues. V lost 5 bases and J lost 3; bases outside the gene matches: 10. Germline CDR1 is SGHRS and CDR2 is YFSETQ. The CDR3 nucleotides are TGCGCCAGCAGAAGAAGCGGGGGGCAGGGGACAGATACGCAGTATTTT. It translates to CASRRSGGQGTDTQYF.

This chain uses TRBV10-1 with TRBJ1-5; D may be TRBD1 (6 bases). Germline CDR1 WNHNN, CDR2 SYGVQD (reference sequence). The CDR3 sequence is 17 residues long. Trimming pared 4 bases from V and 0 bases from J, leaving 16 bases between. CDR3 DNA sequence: TGCGCCAGCAGTGGGTTAGTCACAGGGAGTAGCAATCAGCCCCAGCATTTT. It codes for CASSGLVTGSSNQPQHF.

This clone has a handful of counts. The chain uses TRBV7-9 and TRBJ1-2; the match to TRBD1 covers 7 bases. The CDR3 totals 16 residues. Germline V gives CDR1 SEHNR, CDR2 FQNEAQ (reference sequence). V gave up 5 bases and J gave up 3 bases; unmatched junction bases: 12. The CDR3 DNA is TGTGCCAGCAGCCCGGGACAGACGACTCAAGACTATGGCTACACCTTC. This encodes CASSPGQTTQDYGYTF.